Listed here are 7 T cell receptor beta chains from one sample, sequenced in a study of blood T cell repertoires in COVID-19. Profiling relied on immunoSEQ multiplex PCR, and the TCRdb table lists in-frame clones only, not all of them. The sample yields roughly 180,000 clones, 83% seen once. Sequenced input: PBMCs or T cells enriched from blood (not recorded which). The source of these receptors is a woman aged 50 to 60 in a cohort exposed to, infected with or recovered from COVID-19 (not recorded which).

This chain joins TRBV6-4 and TRBJ2-3; D unresolved. This CDR3 is 16 amino acids long. Deletions cut 2 bases from V and 2 bases from J, with 14 bases between. In germline, CDR1 is MRHNA, CDR2 SNTAGT. The CDR3 DNA sequence: TGTGCCAGCAGTGACCCTCCGACTTCCTTCACAGATACGCAGTATTTT. Its protein product is CASSDPPTSFTDTQYF.

The chain links TRBV11-1 to TRBJ2-1, with TRBD2 matching 7 bases. This CDR3 spans 16 amino acids. With V trimmed by 3 bases and J by 2 bases, 7 bases remained unmatched. Germline CDR1 and CDR2: SGHAT and FQDESV (reference sequence). CDR3 DNA: TGTGCCAGCAGCTTGCAACGGGGAGGGACCTACAATGAGCAGTTCTTC. It translates to CASSLQRGGTYNEQFF.

The chain links TRBV5-1 to TRBJ2-7, with D maybe TRBD2 (5 bases). The V gene's germline CDR1 is SGHRS and CDR2 YFSETQ. Trimming stripped 5 bases from V and 6 bases from J, with 15 bases between. CDR3 length: 13 residues. The CDR3 is CASRWSFEGEQYF. The CDR3 DNA follows: TGCGCCAGCAGGTGGAGTTTTGAGGGCGAGCAGTACTTC.

The rearrangement uses TRBV13 and TRBJ2-1; 15 bases line up with TRBD2. Trimming took 4 bases from V and 0 from J; bases not matched to a gene: 4. CDR1 is PRHDT and CDR2 is FYEKMQ in the germline V gene (reference sequence). The CDR3 length is 18 residues. CDR3 sequence (DNA): TGTGCCAGCAGCTCCGGACTAGCGGGAGGGAGCTCCTACAATGAGCAGTTCTTC. Amino acid sequence: CASSSGLAGGSSYNEQFF.

This clone came up a few times. V and J are TRBV2 and TRBJ1-5, with 8 positions matching TRBD1. The ends lost 7 bases at V and 11 bases at J; junction bases unmatched: 10. Germline V lookup: CDR1 SNHLY, CDR2 FYNNEI. This CDR3 contains 13 residues. The CDR3 DNA reads TGTGCCAGCAAGTCGACAGGGGATCAAGCCCAGCATTTT. This encodes CASKSTGDQAQHF.

The gene calls are TRBV19 and TRBJ1-2; tentatively, D is TRBD1 (5 bases). The CDR3 runs to 18 residues. CDR1 is LNHDA, CDR2 SQIVND, per germline (reference sequence). The V gene lost 0 bases and the J gene lost 0 bases, with 17 bases spanning the gap. The CDR3 DNA follows: TGTGCCAGTAGTATAGATCTTTACACAGGATCTACTAACTATGGCTACACCTTC. Translation: CASSIDLYTGSTNYGYTF.

The V gene is TRBV25-1, the J gene TRBJ1-5; TRBD1 aligns across 7 bases. The V and J ends lost 5 bases and 9 bases, in that order; junction bases with no gene match: 10. CDR1 MGHDK and CDR2 SYGVNS come from the germline V gene. The CDR3 runs to 14 residues. CDR3 in amino acids: CASSLTGTSLPQHF. DNA of the CDR3: TGTGCCAGCAGTTTGACAGGGACATCTTTGCCCCAGCATTTT.